What follows are 16 T cell receptor beta chains derived from one specimen sequenced in a study of identical twins. One entry per CDR3 protein results from TCRdb running MiXCR on the 5' RACE reads. This table holds 1.5 million to 2 million distinct CDR3 sequences, about 32% found once. Sequencing was done on a sample of cord blood. The source of these receptors is a newborn girl in good health.

This clonotype was observed a handful of times. The chain carries TRBV6-1 and TRBJ2-7; TRBD1 matches at 7 bases. Losses at the gene ends were 1 base for V and 2 bases for J; bases not matched to a gene: 5. CDR3 length: 15 amino acids. Germline CDR1 MNHNS, CDR2 SASEGT. The DNA of the CDR3 is TGTGCCAGCAGTGAAGGACAGGGTTCGACCTACGAGCAGTACTTC. Its translation is CASSEGQGSTYEQYF.

This clonotype occurred a few times. V gene TRBV2 combines with J gene TRBJ2-1; TRBD2 matches 10 bases. The CDR3 length is 20 residues. Germline CDR1 and CDR2: SNHLY and FYNNEI. V dropped 1 base and J dropped 4; count of bases not matched to a gene: 16. The CDR3 DNA is TGTGCCAGCAGTGAAGAGGGTGGGACTAGCGTCAGTAAGGGGTACAATGAGCAGTTCTTC. Translation: CASSEEGGTSVSKGYNEQFF.

This clonotype showed up many times. The chain joins TRBV12-3 or TRBV12-4 to TRBJ2-7, with TRBD1 matching over 8 bases. With V trimmed by 6 bases and J by 4 bases, 5 bases remained unmatched. This CDR3 comprises 13 residues. CDR3 loop: CASSHRQGYEQYF. Here the CDR3 DNA reads TGTGCCAGCAGCCATAGACAGGGGTACGAGCAGTACTTC.

V gene TRBV5-1 combines with J gene TRBJ2-3, with TRBD2 as a possible D gene (6 bases). CDR3 length: 20 amino acids. Trimming removed 1 base from V and 9 bases from J, with 33 bases in between. Germline V lookup: CDR1 SGHRS, CDR2 YFSETQ. The CDR3 sequence is CASSLSPGTSLGGTLKTQYF. The CDR3 DNA sequence: TGCGCCAGCAGCTTGAGCCCTGGGACTTCCCTCGGTGGGACCCTGAAAACGCAGTATTTT.

This clonotype was recorded many times. This chain links TRBV14 with TRBJ2-3, with D perhaps TRBD2 (5 bases). The CDR3 sequence is 15 residues long. Trimming cost V 1 base and J 6 bases, with 14 bases left between them. Looked up from germline, CDR1 is SGHDN and CDR2 is FVKESK. The DNA for the CDR3 is TGTGCCAGCAGCCAAGTTGGAGGTCCCACTGATACGCAGTATTTT. It specifies CASSQVGGPTDTQYF.

This clonotype was seen only a few times. CDR3 nucleotides: TGTGCCAGCAGCTTGCGCCCGAGACTTTCGCGCGAGCAGTACTTC. Translating it yields CASSLRPRLSREQYF. The gene calls are TRBV5-5 and TRBJ2-7; D remains unclear. Germline V lookup: CDR1 SGHKS, CDR2 YYEKEE (reference sequence). The V and J ends lost 1 base and 6 bases respectively, with 17 bases between them. This CDR3 comprises 15 residues.

This clonotype has only a few counts. The rearrangement links TRBV20-1 to TRBJ1-5; D unclear. The germline CDR1 and CDR2 sequences are DFQATT and SNEGSKA (reference sequence). V shed 0 bases and J shed 6 bases, with 6 bases lying between them. The CDR3 loop spans 12 amino acids. The CDR3 DNA reads as TGCAGTGCTAGAGATACGACTCAGCCCCAGCATTTT. It specifies CSARDTTQPQHF.

This clonotype has a single count. The chain employs TRBV20-1 and TRBJ2-1; D ambiguous. The CDR3 is made up of 13 amino acids. Trimming cost V 1 base and J 4 bases, with 8 bases left between them. Germline V gene lookup returns CDR1 DFQATT and CDR2 SNEGSKA (reference sequence). The CDR3 reads CSARGPGYNEQFF. The CDR3 nucleotides read TGCAGTGCTAGAGGCCCCGGATACAATGAGCAGTTCTTC.

This chain uses TRBV24-1 with TRBJ1-2; TRBD1 is a possible D gene (5 bases). The germline CDR1 and CDR2 sequences are KGHDR and SFDVKD. CDR3 length: 12 amino acids. Trimming took 4 bases from V and 7 from J, leaving 9 bases between them. The CDR3 spells CATSDRVGGYTF. DNA for the CDR3: TGTGCCACCAGTGACAGGGTAGGTGGCTACACCTTC.

The V gene is TRBV5-1, the J gene TRBJ2-3, with a tentative D call TRBD1 (5 bases). V lost 2 bases to trimming and J lost 0 bases, with 10 bases between them. The CDR3 has 15 residues. Germline V gene data show CDR1 as SGHRS and CDR2 as YFSETQ. The CDR3 sequence: CASSLQVASTDTQYF. CDR3 DNA: TGCGCCAGCAGCTTACAGGTTGCTAGCACAGATACGCAGTATTTT.

This clonotype has a handful of counts. The V gene is TRBV5-5, the J gene TRBJ2-3, with 8 positions matching TRBD1. CDR3 size: 15 residues. From germline, CDR1 is SGHKS and CDR2 YYEKEE (reference sequence). V trimming: 4 bases; J trimming: 4 bases; junction bases outside the gene matches: 8. The CDR3, as DNA: TGTGCCAGCAGCGACTACAGGGGGTCCCCAGATACGCAGTATTTT. Its protein is CASSDYRGSPDTQYF.

This chain connects TRBV6-1 to TRBJ2-3; D possibly corresponds to TRBD2 (6 bases). V was clipped by 3 bases and J by 4 bases, with 11 bases between them. The CDR3 covers 14 residues. Germline CDR1 reads MNHNS; CDR2 reads SASEGT. CDR3 DNA: TGTGCCAGCAGTGAGGCTAGCGTTCCAGATACGCAGTATTTT. This sequence encodes CASSEASVPDTQYF.

This clonotype occurred a few times. The rearrangement links TRBV3-1 to TRBJ2-7; D might be TRBD1 (5 bases). The V end was cut by 4 bases, the J end by 3 bases, with 10 bases between. The CDR3 is made up of 13 amino acids. CDR1 and CDR2 (germline): LGHDT, YNNKEL (reference sequence). CDR3 in DNA: TGTGCCAGCAGCCCTGGACATAACTACGAGCAGTACTTC. Its translation is CASSPGHNYEQYF.

In nucleotides, the CDR3 is TGTGCCAGCAACCGGGACCTACCAACTAATGAAAAACTGTTTTTT. Translating it yields CASNRDLPTNEKLFF. The V call is TRBV4-2, the J call TRBJ1-4; TRBD1 might be the D (5 bases). The germline V gene encodes CDR1 LGHNA and CDR2 YNFKEQ. This CDR3 contains 15 residues. Trimming left V 7 bases short and J 0 bases short, with 12 bases between.

The chain joins TRBV27 to TRBJ2-1; TRBD1 is a possible D gene (6 bases). The CDR3 consists of 18 residues. In germline, CDR1 is MNHEY, CDR2 SMNVEV (reference sequence). Deletions cut 0 bases from V and 0 bases from J, with 15 bases between. The CDR3 nucleotides are TGTGCCAGCAGTTTATCGTGGCCAGGGGCTCCCTCCTACAATGAGCAGTTCTTC. Amino acid sequence: CASSLSWPGAPSYNEQFF.

This clonotype was picked up a small number of times. The chain couples TRBV5-1 to TRBJ1-5; no clear D gene. With 0 bases removed from V and 0 bases from J, the gap between germline ends came to 10 bases. From germline, CDR1 is SGHRS and CDR2 YFSETQ. The CDR3 loop spans 16 amino acids. CDR3 region: CASSLGIPYSNQPQHF. As DNA, the CDR3 is TGCGCCAGCAGCTTGGGTATACCCTATAGCAATCAGCCCCAGCATTTT.